The 26 T cell receptor beta chains listed next were all sequenced from one sample in a study of blood T cell repertoires in COVID-19 (dated by TCRdb to the early 2020s). Preparation of the library involved the immunoSEQ multiplex PCR assay. Entries here come from immuneACCESS through TCRdb and include only in-frame sequences with V and J called. Some clones fail to appear in such tables; in the studies checked, an unresolved V gene covers under half of the shortfall, and the cause of the remainder is unknown. This sample has under 150,000 clones in its table, and approximately 90% of those were observed once. The top ten clonotypes cover roughly 28% of the sample. Sequenced sample: peripheral blood. These receptors originate from a human donor in a cohort sampled during active COVID-19.

This CDR3 is CASSQAGGGGLSFGYTF. The CDR3, as DNA: TGCGCCAGCAGCCAAGCGGGAGGGGGCGGTTTATCGTTTGGCTACACCTTC. The chain carries TRBV4-1 and TRBJ1-2, with 7 bases lining up with TRBD1. This CDR3 has 17 amino acids. Trimming took 1 base from V and 7 from J; bases not matched to a gene: 15. Per the germline V gene, CDR1 is MGHRA and CDR2 is YSYEKL.

This chain joins TRBV7-9 and TRBJ2-2; possible D gene TRBD2, 6 bases. This CDR3 spans 16 amino acids. V was trimmed by 5 bases and J by 6 bases, leaving 19 bases between them. From germline, CDR1 is SEHNR and CDR2 FQNEAQ (reference sequence). CDR3 bases: TGTGCCAGCAGCCCCCCGACTAGGGCCCCCGCCGGGGAGCTGTTTTTT. This translates into CASSPPTRAPAGELFF.

This clone occurred a few times. The V call is TRBV30, the J call TRBJ1-6, with 8 bases that match TRBD1. The V gene's germline CDR1 is GTSNPN and CDR2 SVGIG (reference sequence). After removal of 3 bases from V and 7 bases from J, the junction contained 8 bases not matched to a gene. CDR3 size: 15 residues. CDR3 region: CAWRLMTGVNSPLHF. The DNA of the CDR3 is TGTGCCTGGAGGCTAATGACAGGGGTCAATTCACCCCTCCACTTT.

V gene TRBV30 combines with J gene TRBJ2-3, with TRBD1 matching over 7 bases. The CDR3 is 12 amino acids. Germline CDR1 and CDR2: GTSNPN and SVGIG (reference sequence). V lost 1 base, J lost 10 bases, and 5 bases stayed unmatched. CDR3 nucleotide sequence: TGTGCCTGGAGTGCCAGACAGGGTCCGCAGTATTTT. This encodes CAWSARQGPQYF.

The chain links TRBV19 to TRBJ2-5, with 8 bases that match TRBD2. Germline V gene sequence: CDR1 LNHDA, CDR2 SQIVND (reference sequence). V dropped 3 bases and J dropped 2; count of bases not matched to a gene: 11. This CDR3 is built from 17 residues. The CDR3 loop reads CASSISGRAGGQETQYF. CDR3 in DNA: TGTGCCAGTAGTATCAGCGGACGTGCGGGGGGTCAAGAGACCCAGTACTTC.

V is TRBV7-8 and J is TRBJ2-5; 9 nucleotides match TRBD2. Germline CDR1 is SGHVS and CDR2 is FQNEAQ. The trim removed 5 bases at V and 5 bases at J, leaving 15 bases unmatched. This CDR3 region has 17 residues. The CDR3 DNA sequence: TGTGCCAGCAGCCCACACGTAACCGCGGGGGGGCGGGAGACCCAGTACTTC. This translates into CASSPHVTAGGRETQYF.

This sequence joins TRBV12-5 and TRBJ2-1, with a weak D call TRBD2 (5 bases). CDR1 LGHNT and CDR2 FRNRAP come from the germline V gene. The CDR3 has 11 amino acids. Trimming removed 6 bases at V and 9 bases at J, with 9 bases between. CDR3 region: CASGTGIEQFF. CDR3 DNA: TGTGCTAGTGGCACCGGGATTGAGCAGTTCTTC.

The V gene is TRBV6-5, the J gene TRBJ2-5; D might be TRBD2 (6 bases). The ends were cut back, 5 bases at V and 6 bases at J, with 16 bases in the middle. This CDR3 spans 14 amino acids. Germline V gives CDR1 MNHEY, CDR2 SVGAGI. CDR3 in amino acids: CASSTPDGRKTQYF. As DNA, the CDR3 is TGTGCCAGCAGTACCCCTGACGGGAGAAAGACCCAGTACTTC.

V usage is TRBV19 and J usage is TRBJ2-2; 7 nucleotides line up with TRBD2. The CDR3 covers 16 residues. The junction had 8 bases not matched to a gene; V was cut back by 7 bases and J by 0 bases. The germline gives CDR1 LNHDA, CDR2 SQIVND (reference sequence). CDR3 region: CASTGFREANTGELFF. CDR3 sequence (DNA): TGTGCCAGTACCGGGTTCCGGGAGGCGAACACCGGGGAGCTGTTTTTT.

This chain uses TRBV30 with TRBJ2-1; D gene ambiguous. The CDR3 consists of 13 residues. The V and J ends lost 1 base and 0 bases respectively, with 4 bases between them. Per the germline V gene, CDR1 is GTSNPN and CDR2 is SVGIG (reference sequence). The CDR3: CAWSGSSYNEQFF. The CDR3 nucleotides are TGTGCCTGGAGTGGGAGCTCCTACAATGAGCAGTTCTTC.

The J gene is TRBJ1-2, the V gene TRBV6-1; 7 bases line up with TRBD1. Looked up from germline, CDR1 is MNHNS and CDR2 is SASEGT. The CDR3 is 14 amino acids. The junction had 4 bases not matched to a gene; V was cut back by 2 bases and J by 4 bases. The CDR3 DNA reads TGTGCCAGCAGTGAAAGTTGGACAGGCTATGGCTACACCTTC. Protein: CASSESWTGYGYTF.

This clone was counted a few times. The chain links TRBV4-2 to TRBJ1-5, with no clear D. Germline values: CDR1 LGHNA, CDR2 YNFKEQ. The CDR3 contains 15 residues. The ends were cut back, 0 bases at V and 4 bases at J, with 10 bases in the middle. The CDR3 loop is CASSQDQRGNQPQHF. In DNA, the CDR3 is TGTGCCAGCAGCCAAGATCAACGAGGGAATCAGCCCCAGCATTTT.

The chain combines TRBV5-1 with TRBJ2-3; 9 nucleotides line up with TRBD2. Germline V gene data show CDR1 as SGHRS and CDR2 as YFSETQ. The J segment lost 0 bases and the V segment lost 4 bases, leaving 6 bases of the junction unmatched. CDR3 size: 16 residues. The CDR3 coding sequence is TGCGCCAGCAGCAGAAGCGGGGGGACTAGCACAGATACGCAGTATTTT. It is translated as CASSRSGGTSTDTQYF.

The chain employs TRBV7-2 and TRBJ1-5; no firm D call. Trimming removed 0 bases at V and 0 bases at J, with 21 bases between. The CDR3 extends over 20 amino acids. Germline assignment: CDR1 SGHTA and CDR2 FQGNSA. CDR3 amino acids: CASSLAPGTARKYSNQPQHF. DNA of the CDR3: TGTGCCAGCAGCTTAGCCCCGGGAACAGCGAGGAAATATAGCAATCAGCCCCAGCATTTT.

This chain links TRBV19 with TRBJ1-6; 7 bases map to TRBD1. Germline V CDR1 and CDR2: LNHDA, SQIVND (reference sequence). This CDR3 has 15 amino acids. V trimming: 3 bases; J trimming: 6 bases; junction bases outside the gene matches: 5. CDR3 nucleotide sequence: TGTGCCAGTAGTATGGGGGACAGAGTTAATTCACCCCTCCACTTT. Translation: CASSMGDRVNSPLHF.

V is TRBV24-1 and J is TRBJ2-7, with D perhaps TRBD1 (6 bases). The CDR3 runs 14 residues. Between the trimmed V and J ends, which lost 8 bases and 2 bases, there was a span of 15 bases. Germline V lookup: CDR1 KGHDR, CDR2 SFDVKD. DNA of the CDR3: TGTGCCACCATGAAGCACAGGGATACCTACGAGCAGTACTTC. Translated, it gives CATMKHRDTYEQYF.

This rearrangement joins TRBV18 to TRBJ1-2, with TRBD1 matching over 10 bases. Germline CDR1 KGHSH, CDR2 LQKENI. This CDR3 has 15 residues. Trimming cost V 3 bases and J 2 bases; bases outside gene matches: 3. The CDR3 loop is CASSPGGQGNYGYTF. The CDR3 DNA sequence: TGTGCCAGCTCACCTGGGGGACAGGGGAACTATGGCTACACCTTC.

The V call is TRBV11-1, the J call TRBJ2-1; TRBD1 aligns across 10 bases. The CDR3 is made up of 15 amino acids. Unmatched junction bases numbered 6, after V lost 4 bases and J lost 6 bases. Germline V gene data show CDR1 as SGHAT and CDR2 as FQDESV (reference sequence). CDR3 in DNA: TGTGCCAGCAGCTCCGGGACAGGGGAGGTCAATGAGCAGTTCTTC. It codes for CASSSGTGEVNEQFF.

This clone was detected only once. The V call is TRBV5-6, the J call TRBJ1-1; D remains ambiguous. Germline-derived CDR1 and CDR2 are SGHDT and YYEEEE. This CDR3 has 11 residues. V dropped 3 bases and J dropped 11 bases, with 11 bases sitting between them. The CDR3 is CASSSGLGAFF. The CDR3 DNA is TGTGCCAGCAGCTCCGGACTAGGGGCTTTCTTT.

This clone occurred once. This chain uses TRBV5-1 with TRBJ2-5; D is perhaps TRBD1 (6 bases). Between the trimmed V and J ends, which lost 0 bases and 9 bases, there was a span of 6 bases. This CDR3 has 11 residues. Germline V gene data show CDR1 as SGHRS and CDR2 as YFSETQ. In nucleotides, the CDR3 is TGCGCCAGCAGCTTGGAGGGGGCCCAGTACTTC. Its translation is CASSLEGAQYF.

This clone has just a few counts. The genes are TRBV2 and TRBJ2-7; 11 bases fit TRBD2. In germline, CDR1 is SNHLY, CDR2 FYNNEI. The junction had 6 bases not matched to a gene; V was cut back by 6 bases and J by 5 bases. This CDR3 contains 14 residues. Written as DNA, the CDR3 is TGTGCCAGCAGAGGGTGGGGACTAGCGGACGAGCAGTACTTC. Translation: CASRGWGLADEQYF.

As DNA, the CDR3 is TGCGCCAGCAGCTACGAGAACACAGATACGCAGTATTTT. As protein: CASSYENTDTQYF. The chain uses TRBV5-1 and TRBJ2-3; D is unresolved. Looked up from germline, CDR1 is SGHRS and CDR2 is YFSETQ. The CDR3 has 13 residues. V was shortened by 3 bases and J by 2 bases, with 7 bases between the two germline ends.

The chain is built from TRBV3-1 (or the pseudogene TRBV3-2) and TRBJ2-7, with D perhaps matching TRBD1 (5 bases). The ends were cut back, 1 base at V and 0 bases at J, with 7 bases in the middle. The germline V gene encodes CDR1 LGHDT and CDR2 YNNKEL (reference sequence). The CDR3 consists of 14 residues. This CDR3 is CASSQAGNSYEQYF. CDR3 DNA: TGTGCCAGCAGCCAAGCAGGGAACTCCTACGAGCAGTACTTC.

The chain carries TRBV19 and TRBJ2-1, with D tentatively TRBD1 (6 bases). This CDR3 is built from 15 residues. V was trimmed by 2 bases and J by 0 bases, leaving 8 bases between them. Germline V gives CDR1 LNHDA, CDR2 SQIVND (reference sequence). CDR3 amino acids: CASSIQGSSYNEQFF. CDR3 coding DNA: TGTGCCAGTAGTATACAGGGGAGCTCCTACAATGAGCAGTTCTTC.

The gene calls are TRBV6-5 and TRBJ2-7; TRBD1 matches at 8 bases. Losses at the gene ends were 0 bases for V and 9 bases for J; bases not matched to a gene: 10. CDR1 is MNHEY, CDR2 SVGAGI, per germline. The CDR3 covers 15 residues. This chain's CDR3 is CASSYSISGGSPQYF. CDR3 bases: TGTGCCAGCAGTTACTCGATATCAGGGGGCAGCCCGCAGTACTTC.

With regard to this clone: The same CDR3 also results from other DNA sequences found in this sample. The rearrangement joins TRBV6-4 to TRBJ1-1, with 7 nucleotides matching TRBD1. This CDR3 has 14 amino acids. The junction had 3 bases not matched to a gene; V was cut back by 0 bases and J by 5 bases. Per the germline V gene, CDR1 is MRHNA and CDR2 is SNTAGT. CDR3 loop: CASSDSSRGTEAFF. DNA for the CDR3: TGTGCCAGCAGTGACTCGAGCAGGGGGACTGAAGCTTTCTTT.